One sample yielded the 25 T cell receptor beta chains listed below, sequenced in a study of blood T cell repertoires in COVID-19. Clones were sequenced by immunoSEQ multiplex PCR, and TCRdb holds only the in-frame ones, with some missing. Of around 140,000 clones in the sample, approximately 87% were seen once. Sequenced material: peripheral blood. These receptors came from a man aged 50 to 60 with active COVID-19.

The chain recombines TRBV5-4 with TRBJ2-3; 10 nucleotides line up with TRBD2. The germline gives CDR1 SGHNT, CDR2 YYREEE (reference sequence). The CDR3 covers 17 residues. With V trimmed by 4 bases and J by 4 bases, 12 bases remained unmatched. The CDR3 loop is CASSPLVLAGAPDTQYF. DNA of the CDR3: TGTGCCAGCAGCCCACTCGTCCTAGCGGGGGCACCAGATACGCAGTATTTT.

The J gene is TRBJ1-2, the V gene TRBV5-5; possibly TRBD1 for D (6 bases). Germline V gene data show CDR1 as SGHKS and CDR2 as YYEKEE (reference sequence). Between the trimmed V and J ends, which lost 4 bases and 8 bases, there was a span of 9 bases. The CDR3 has 11 amino acids. CDR3 sequence: CASSLTGGYTF. CDR3 in DNA: TGTGCCAGCAGCCTCACAGGGGGCTACACCTTC. Full variable domain (outside the CDR3, taken from reference TRBV5-5 and TRBJ1-2): DAGVTQSPTHLIKTRGQQVTLRCSPISGHKSVSWYQQVLGQGPQFIFQYYEKEERGRGNFPDRFSARQFPNYSSELNVNALLLGDSALYLCASSLTGGYTFGSGTRLTVV.

The chain links TRBV7-8 to TRBJ1-2; 8 positions agree with TRBD1. J was trimmed by 0 bases and V by 5 bases; bases with no gene match: 5. The V gene's germline CDR1 is SGHVS and CDR2 FQNEAQ. CDR3 length equals 15 residues. The CDR3 is CASSTQGVSNYGYTF. The DNA for the CDR3 is TGTGCCAGCAGCACACAGGGGGTGTCTAACTATGGCTACACCTTC.

The chain combines TRBV2 with TRBJ1-3; 9 positions agree with TRBD1. V lost 6 bases to trimming and J lost 4 bases; unmatched junction nucleotides: 7. Per germline, CDR1 SNHLY and CDR2 FYNNEI. The CDR3 loop spans 15 amino acids. DNA for the CDR3: TGTGCCAGCAGCTACGAACAGGGGGCGGGAAACACCATATATTTT. It specifies CASSYEQGAGNTIYF.

The chain carries TRBV6-1 and TRBJ2-4; possibly TRBD1 for D (5 bases). The germline V gene has CDR1 MNHNS and CDR2 SASEGT. Trimming took off 2 bases at V and 6 bases at J, with 14 bases between the two ends. CDR3 size: 15 residues. The DNA for the CDR3 is TGTGCCAGCAGTGAACCGGCAGGGTTAACAAACATTCAGTACTTC. Protein: CASSEPAGLTNIQYF.

The CDR3 spells CASSLLGVYDGDTQYF. The CDR3 nucleotides are TGTGCCAGCAGCTTGCTAGGGGTTTACGACGGCGATACGCAGTATTTT. The chain links TRBV5-8 to TRBJ2-3, with D possibly being TRBD1 (5 bases). V shed 1 base and J shed 6 bases, with 18 bases lying between them. The CDR3 extends over 16 amino acids. Germline V CDR1 and CDR2: SGHTS, YDEGEE. Drawing the rest from reference TRBV5-8 and TRBJ2-3, the complete variable domain is EAGVTQSPTHLIKTRGQQATLRCSPISGHTSVYWYQQALGLGLQFLLWYDEGEERNRGNFPPRFSGRQFPNYSSELNVNALELEDSALYLCASSLLGVYDGDTQYFGPGTRLTVL.

The sample holds one count of this clone. This sequence joins TRBV5-1 and TRBJ1-2, with D tentatively TRBD1 (5 bases). The V end lost 0 bases, the J end lost 4 bases, and 13 bases lay between the germline ends. The CDR3 sequence is 15 residues long. Germline loops: CDR1 SGHRS, CDR2 YFSETQ. The CDR3 region has the DNA TGCGCCAGCAGCTTGGAGGGGTCGCCCCTCTATGGCTACACCTTC. Translating gives CASSLEGSPLYGYTF.

The gene calls are TRBV29-1 and TRBJ1-2; perhaps TRBD1 as D (6 bases). The V end was cut by 6 bases, the J end by 2 bases, with 13 bases between. Germline CDR1 is SQVTM and CDR2 is ANQGSEA. The CDR3 length is 13 residues. The CDR3: CSVGLGQNYGYTF. The CDR3 DNA follows: TGCAGCGTGGGATTGGGACAAAACTATGGCTACACCTTC.

The rearrangement links TRBV29-1 to TRBJ2-5; 13 bases are a match to TRBD2. This CDR3 region has 11 residues. In germline, CDR1 is SQVTM, CDR2 ANQGSEA. Losses at the gene ends were 7 bases for V and 10 bases for J; bases not matched to a gene: 3. Here the CDR3 reads CSGRLAGGQYF. The CDR3 coding sequence is TGCAGCGGGAGACTAGCGGGGGGCCAGTACTTC.

J is TRBJ2-7 and V is TRBV19, with unresolved D. Germline values: CDR1 LNHDA, CDR2 SQIVND (reference sequence). The CDR3 is 13 amino acids. Deletions cut 4 bases from V and 3 bases from J, with 10 bases between. CDR3 loop: CASSRGQFYEQYF. In nucleotides, the CDR3 is TGTGCCAGTAGTAGAGGCCAGTTCTACGAGCAGTACTTC.

The chain employs TRBV5-6 and TRBJ2-1; D may be TRBD1 (5 bases). Trimming left V 7 bases short and J 8 bases short, with 22 bases between. The CDR3 runs 15 residues. Germline V gene lookup returns CDR1 SGHDT and CDR2 YYEEEE. The CDR3 is CASRRGHLGSDEQFF. As DNA, the CDR3 is TGTGCCAGCCGACGAGGACACCTGGGGTCCGATGAGCAGTTCTTC.

Only one count was recorded for this clone. The chain combines TRBV30 with TRBJ1-1, with TRBD1 matching 7 bases. Germline V CDR1 and CDR2: GTSNPN, SVGIG (reference sequence). Trimming took 1 base from V and 2 from J; bases not matched to a gene: 4. The CDR3 covers 14 residues. The CDR3 DNA follows: TGTGCCTGGAGTGCCGACAGGGCCAACACTGAAGCTTTCTTT. Protein product: CAWSADRANTEAFF.

The chain uses TRBV3-1 (or the pseudogene TRBV3-2) and TRBJ2-7, with a possible D match to TRBD2 (6 bases). The CDR3 has 15 amino acids. The ends were cut back, 2 bases at V and 4 bases at J, with 15 bases in the middle. From germline, CDR1 is LGHDT and CDR2 YNNKEL (reference sequence). The CDR3 spells CASSQLRGLQYEQYF. CDR3 in DNA: TGTGCCAGCAGCCAATTGCGGGGACTCCAATACGAGCAGTACTTC.

The chain links TRBV7-2 to TRBJ2-4, with 15 nucleotides matching TRBD2. The CDR3 is 17 amino acids. V shed 5 bases and J 6 bases; nucleotides not matched to a gene: 8. Germline CDR1 SGHTA, CDR2 FQGNSA. The CDR3 spells CASSIGLAGGRGNIQYF. CDR3 nucleotide sequence: TGTGCCAGCAGCATCGGACTAGCGGGGGGGCGCGGAAACATTCAGTACTTC. Full variable domain (missing parts from reference TRBV7-2 and TRBJ2-4): GAGVSQSPSNKVTEKGKDVELRCDPISGHTALYWYRQSLGQGLEFLIYFQGNSAPDKSGLPSDRFSAERTGGSVSTLTIQRTQQEDSAVYLCASSIGLAGGRGNIQYFGAGTRLSVL.

This chain connects TRBV6-1 to TRBJ2-5; tentatively, D is TRBD2 (5 bases). This CDR3 region has 13 residues. Trimming shortened V by 2 bases and J by 5 bases, and 9 bases separated the two germline ends. The germline CDR1 and CDR2 sequences are MNHNS and SASEGT. DNA for the CDR3: TGTGCCAGCAGTGAACGGGCGGGCGAGACCCAGTACTTC. Encoded protein: CASSERAGETQYF.

This rearrangement joins TRBV4-2 to TRBJ2-5; 7 bases agree with TRBD1. There are 14 residues in the CDR3. The V segment lost 4 bases and the J segment 4 bases; nucleotides outside the gene matches: 6. Germline V gene data show CDR1 as LGHNA and CDR2 as YNFKEQ. The CDR3 region is CASSPLGGGETQYF. CDR3 DNA: TGTGCCAGCAGCCCCCTAGGGGGCGGAGAGACCCAGTACTTC.

The rearrangement uses TRBV10-1 and TRBJ2-3; TRBD2 is a possible D gene (6 bases). The CDR3 length is 14 residues. From germline, CDR1 is WNHNN and CDR2 SYGVQD (reference sequence). Trimming cost V 0 bases and J 5 bases, with 9 bases left between them. CDR3 sequence: CASSESRGGDTQYF. The CDR3 bases are TGCGCCAGCAGTGAGTCGCGGGGAGGAGATACGCAGTATTTT.

The chain combines TRBV3-1 (or the pseudogene TRBV3-2) with TRBJ1-4, with D perhaps matching TRBD1 (5 bases). Germline V gives CDR1 LGHDT, CDR2 YNNKEL (reference sequence). CDR3 length equals 16 residues. Trimming took 5 bases from V and 5 from J, leaving 18 bases between them. CDR3 DNA: TGTGCCAGCAGCTCGTCGAGGGACTCGGGGAATGAAAAACTGTTTTTT. Translated, it gives CASSSSRDSGNEKLFF.

The chain combines TRBV18 with TRBJ2-3; 8 bases agree with TRBD2. The CDR3 length is 14 residues. Germline V gene data show CDR1 as KGHSH and CDR2 as LQKENI. V dropped 5 bases and J dropped 6; count of bases not matched to a gene: 7. The CDR3 DNA reads as TGTGCCAGCTCAACTCAGCGGGGGATCGATACGCAGTATTTT. Protein sequence: CASSTQRGIDTQYF. The full variable domain, completed using reference TRBV18 and TRBJ2-3, is NAGVMQNPRHLVRRRGQEARLRCSPMKGHSHVYWYRQLPEEGLKFMVYLQKENIIDESGMPKERFSAEFPKEGPSILRIQQVVRGDSAAYFCASSTQRGIDTQYFGPGTRLTVL.

The rearrangement links TRBV2 to TRBJ1-3, with a possible D match to TRBD1 (6 bases). This CDR3 is built from 16 residues. The germline V and J ends were trimmed by 5 bases and 0 bases, with 14 bases remaining between them. Germline loops: CDR1 SNHLY, CDR2 FYNNEI. The CDR3 DNA sequence: TGTGCCAGCAGTTTTGACGACAGGAACTCTGGAAACACCATATATTTT. Its translation is CASSFDDRNSGNTIYF. Supplemented by reference TRBV2 and TRBJ1-3, the full variable domain reads EPEVTQTPSHQVTQMGQEVILRCVPISNHLYFYWYRQILGQKVEFLVSFYNNEISEKSEIFDDQFSVERPDGSNFTLKIRSTKLEDSAMYFCASSFDDRNSGNTIYFGEGSWLTVV.

The chain couples TRBV7-9 to TRBJ2-5; 8 bases agree with TRBD1. J lost 2 bases, V lost 5 bases, and 10 bases had no gene match. CDR3 length equals 16 residues. CDR1 SEHNR and CDR2 FQNEAQ come from the germline V gene (reference sequence). CDR3 nucleotides: TGTGCCAGCAGCCCCGCCTTACAGGGGGAACAAGAGACCCAGTACTTC. It codes for CASSPALQGEQETQYF.

This chain uses TRBV24-1 with TRBJ2-1, with TRBD2 as a possible D gene (7 bases). The CDR3 contains 16 residues. Germline CDR1 reads KGHDR; CDR2 reads SFDVKD. V gave up 3 bases and J gave up 7 bases, with 18 bases separating them. The CDR3 nucleotides are TGTGCCACCAGTGATCCCCTAAGGGGGGAGGGGAATGAGCAGTTCTTC. Protein product: CATSDPLRGEGNEQFF.

V is TRBV28 and J is TRBJ2-7; D is perhaps TRBD1 (5 bases). Per the germline V gene, CDR1 is MDHEN and CDR2 is SYDVKM. V was cut by 4 bases and J by 0 bases, with 7 bases left in between. This CDR3 is built from 13 residues. CDR3 region: CASSYRISYEQYF. The CDR3 DNA reads as TGTGCCAGCAGTTACAGGATCTCCTACGAGCAGTACTTC.

V usage is TRBV5-5 and J usage is TRBJ1-6, with TRBD1 matching over 10 bases. CDR3 length equals 16 residues. V trimming: 5 bases; J trimming: 9 bases; junction bases outside the gene matches: 11. Germline V gene data show CDR1 as SGHKS and CDR2 as YYEKEE (reference sequence). The CDR3 here is CASSLRQGASSSPLHF. In DNA, the CDR3 is TGTGCCAGCAGTCTAAGACAGGGGGCTTCTTCTTCACCCCTCCACTTT.

J is TRBJ2-1 and V is TRBV5-5, with D possibly being TRBD2 (7 bases). Germline V gene data show CDR1 as SGHKS and CDR2 as YYEKEE (reference sequence). V was trimmed by 1 base and J by 10 bases, leaving 9 bases between them. This CDR3 contains 12 residues. The DNA for the CDR3 is TGTGCCAGCAGCTTGAGGGGGGGAGAGCAGTTCTTC. Its protein is CASSLRGGEQFF.